These 20 T cell receptor beta chains were all obtained from the same sample, sequenced in a study of blood T cell repertoires in COVID-19. Assay used: immunoSEQ multiplex PCR; TCRdb lists only in-frame clones, some missing. This sample has 34,000 or so clones; more than 90% occur once, and the top ten carry about 39%. Sequencing used peripheral blood. Receptors originate from a man aged 60 to 75 with active or convalescent COVID-19.

This rearrangement joins TRBV2 to TRBJ2-7; D possibly corresponds to TRBD2 (6 bases). Germline values: CDR1 SNHLY, CDR2 FYNNEI. This CDR3 has 12 residues. V was shortened by 8 bases and J by 3 bases, with 11 bases between the two germline ends. The CDR3 sequence: CASRDLVYEQYF. The CDR3, as DNA: TGTGCCAGCCGGGACTTAGTCTACGAGCAGTACTTC.

This clone was observed once. The chain is built from TRBV5-1 and TRBJ1-1; maybe TRBD1 (5 bases). V was shortened by 8 bases and J by 2 bases, with 13 bases between the two germline ends. Germline V gene sequence: CDR1 SGHRS, CDR2 YFSETQ. This CDR3 spans 13 amino acids. CDR3 residues: CASGSGGNTEAFF. CDR3 in DNA: TGCGCCAGTGGCTCGGGGGGAAACACTGAAGCTTTCTTT. Looking up the rest from reference TRBV5-1 and TRBJ1-1 gives the full variable domain: KAGVTQTPRYLIKTRGQQVTLSCSPISGHRSVSWYQQTPGQGLQFLFEYFSETQRNKGNFPGRFSGRQFSNSRSEMNVSTLELGDSALYLCASGSGGNTEAFFGQGTRLTVV.

The count of this clone is one. V usage is TRBV19 and J usage is TRBJ2-6, with 7 nucleotides matching TRBD1. The CDR3 runs 16 residues. The ends lost 6 bases at V and 2 bases at J; junction bases unmatched: 7. Germline V gene sequence: CDR1 LNHDA, CDR2 SQIVND (reference sequence). CDR3 bases: TGTGCCAGTAGACGACAGGGACGCACTGGGGCCAACGTCCTGACTTTC. Translated, it gives CASRRQGRTGANVLTF. Supplemented by reference TRBV19 and TRBJ2-6, the full variable domain reads DGGITQSPKYLFRKEGQNVTLSCEQNLNHDAMYWYRQDPGQGLRLIYYSQIVNDFQKGDIAEGYSVSREKKESFPLTVTSAQKNPTAFYLCASRRQGRTGANVLTFGAGSRLTVL.

The chain uses TRBV29-1 and TRBJ1-2; TRBD1 agrees at 10 bases. There are 16 residues in the CDR3. Germline trimming cut 5 bases from V and 6 bases from J; bases unmatched to any gene: 15. The germline CDR1 and CDR2 sequences are SQVTM and ANQGSEA. The CDR3 bases are TGCAGCGTTCGACCGGGACAGGGGCGCCGTGAGGATGGCTACACCTTC. Translating gives CSVRPGQGRREDGYTF.

V and J are TRBV29-1 and TRBJ1-1; D gene unclear. The CDR3 sequence is 13 residues long. Trimming removed 3 bases from V and 6 bases from J, with 14 bases in between. Germline V gene lookup returns CDR1 SQVTM and CDR2 ANQGSEA. The CDR3 sequence is CSVENRPHSEAFF. CDR3 sequence (DNA): TGCAGCGTTGAGAACAGACCACACTCTGAAGCTTTCTTT. Looking up the rest from reference TRBV29-1 and TRBJ1-1 gives the full variable domain: SAVISQKPSRDICQRGTSLTIQCQVDSQVTMMFWYRQQPGQSLTLIATANQGSEATYESGFVIDKFPISRPNLTFSTLTVSNMSPEDSSIYLCSVENRPHSEAFFGQGTRLTVV.

The V and J genes are TRBV10-3 and TRBJ1-1; a weak D match, TRBD1 (5 bases). CDR1 ENHRY and CDR2 SYGVKD come from the germline V gene. V gave up 4 bases and J gave up 3 bases, with 15 bases separating them. This CDR3 spans 15 amino acids. The CDR3 DNA is TGTGCCATCAGTGCTGTCGGCAGGGAAGACACTGAAGCTTTCTTT. Its translation: CAISAVGREDTEAFF.

This clone was recorded a few times. V and J are TRBV7-3 and TRBJ2-2; maybe TRBD1 (5 bases). The CDR3 runs 13 residues. Germline V gene data show CDR1 as SGHTA and CDR2 as FQGTGA. V was pared by 8 bases and J by 6 bases, with 13 bases between. The CDR3 sequence: CASGAGHPGELFF. The CDR3 DNA is TGTGCCAGCGGGGCAGGGCACCCCGGGGAGCTGTTTTTT. Full variable domain (remainder filled in from reference TRBV7-3 and TRBJ2-2): GAGVSQTPSNKVTEKGKYVELRCDPISGHTALYWYRQSLGQGPEFLIYFQGTGAADDSGLPNDRFFAVRPEGSVSTLKIQRTERGDSAVYLCASGAGHPGELFFGEGSRLTVL.

The CDR3 bases are TGTGCCAGCAGCGTAGCGGGGGGCGCCTCGGGGGAGCAGTTCTTC. It encodes CASSVAGGASGEQFF. This sequence joins TRBV9 and TRBJ2-1; a possible D gene is TRBD2 (7 bases). The CDR3 sequence is 15 residues long. The germline CDR1 and CDR2 sequences are SGDLS and YYNGEE. Trimming removed 0 bases from V and 10 bases from J, with 17 bases in between.

The count of this clone is one. The V call is TRBV28, the J call TRBJ1-2, with D perhaps TRBD1 (6 bases). This CDR3 spans 15 amino acids. V lost 3 bases and J 3 bases, leaving 14 bases between the germline ends. Germline loops: CDR1 MDHEN, CDR2 SYDVKM. DNA for the CDR3: TGTGCCAGCAGTTTGGGACACTCAGAAGACTATGGCTACACCTTC. It translates to CASSLGHSEDYGYTF.

The CDR3 coding sequence is TGTGCCAGCTCCCCCGGCAGGGGTGGCTATGGCTACACCTTC. It is translated as CASSPGRGGYGYTF. The chain recombines TRBV18 with TRBJ1-2; D is perhaps TRBD1 (6 bases). V lost 6 bases to trimming and J lost 4 bases, with 15 bases between them. Germline loops: CDR1 KGHSH, CDR2 LQKENI. The CDR3 is made up of 14 amino acids.

J is TRBJ1-4 and V is TRBV28; D unclear. Trimming took 2 bases from V and 0 from J, leaving 16 bases between them. From germline, CDR1 is MDHEN and CDR2 SYDVKM. The CDR3 has 18 residues. The CDR3 DNA reads TGTGCCAGCAGTTTACCCGACTCGATCCGTGCAACTAATGAAAAACTGTTTTTT. It is translated as CASSLPDSIRATNEKLFF.

The J gene is TRBJ2-7, the V gene TRBV12-5, with 13 bases identical to TRBD2. Unmatched junction bases numbered 10, after V lost 9 bases and J lost 2 bases. The CDR3 runs to 16 residues. Germline-derived CDR1 and CDR2 are LGHNT and FRNRAP. CDR3 nucleotides: TGTGCTAGCGACTCGGCCGGGACTAGCGGGACCTACGAGCAGTACTTC. Its protein product is CASDSAGTSGTYEQYF.

V is TRBV6-6 and J is TRBJ1-2; D is ambiguous. The germline gives CDR1 MNHNY, CDR2 SVGAGI (reference sequence). V lost 3 bases, J lost 3 bases, and 8 bases lay in between. The CDR3 loop spans 13 amino acids. The CDR3 protein is CASSYERDYGYTF. In DNA, the CDR3 is TGTGCCAGCAGTTATGAGAGGGACTATGGCTACACCTTC.

J is TRBJ2-3 and V is TRBV10-1; TRBD1 aligns across 8 bases. Per the germline V gene, CDR1 is WNHNN and CDR2 is SYGVQD (reference sequence). The CDR3 runs 15 residues. V dropped 0 bases and J dropped 4; count of bases not matched to a gene: 3. The DNA of the CDR3 is TGCGCCAGCAGTGAGTCGGGCAGGGGGCCAGATACGCAGTATTTT. Translated, it gives CASSESGRGPDTQYF.

The chain has TRBV28 and TRBJ2-7; 9 bases are shared with TRBD2. CDR1 and CDR2 (germline): MDHEN, SYDVKM. The V gene end was trimmed by 5 bases and the J gene end by 2 bases; junction bases not matched to a gene: 1. This CDR3 is built from 13 residues. The CDR3 reads CASSLAGPYEQYF. CDR3 DNA sequence: TGTGCCAGCAGTCTAGCGGGACCCTACGAGCAGTACTTC. Full variable domain (missing parts from reference TRBV28 and TRBJ2-7): DVKVTQSSRYLVKRTGEKVFLECVQDMDHENMFWYRQDPGLGLRLIYFSYDVKMKEKGDIPEGYSVSREKKERFSLILESASTNQTSMYLCASSLAGPYEQYFGPGTRLTVT.

The chain uses TRBV7-9 and TRBJ2-7; D call uncertain. The CDR3 is 14 residues long. Germline V gene data show CDR1 as SEHNR and CDR2 as FQNEAQ (reference sequence). The ends were cut back, 7 bases at V and 0 bases at J, with 13 bases in the middle. CDR3 nucleotide sequence: TGTGCCAGCACCAAGGGCCTAACCTCCTACGAGCAGTACTTC. Its protein product is CASTKGLTSYEQYF.

The rearrangement links TRBV3-1 (or the pseudogene TRBV3-2) to TRBJ2-3; no clear D. V was shortened by 0 bases and J by 6 bases, with 10 bases between the two germline ends. The CDR3 contains 14 residues. Looked up from germline, CDR1 is LGHDT and CDR2 is YNNKEL (reference sequence). The CDR3 here is CASSQDTIADTQYF. CDR3 DNA: TGTGCCAGCAGCCAAGACACAATCGCTGATACGCAGTATTTT.

This chain connects TRBV4-3 to TRBJ2-3; 14 nucleotides agree with TRBD2. CDR1 LGHNA and CDR2 YSLEER come from the germline V gene. V dropped 4 bases and J dropped 4; count of bases not matched to a gene: 7. The CDR3 covers 17 residues. This CDR3 reads CASSLGLAGGFADTQYF. The CDR3 DNA is TGCGCCAGCAGCCTCGGACTAGCGGGAGGCTTCGCAGATACGCAGTATTTT.

This clone was detected only once. V usage is TRBV6-2 or TRBV6-3 and J usage is TRBJ1-2; TRBD1 might be the D (5 bases). The CDR3 is made up of 14 amino acids. The V end lost 6 bases, the J end lost 0 bases, and 11 bases lay between the germline ends. The germline V gene encodes CDR1 MNHEY and CDR2 SVGEGT. CDR3 sequence reads: CASSHRGANYGYTF. The CDR3 DNA reads as TGTGCCAGCAGCCACCGGGGGGCTAACTATGGCTACACCTTC.

The genes are TRBV28 and TRBJ1-2; 7 bases agree with TRBD1. V trimming: 3 bases; J trimming: 7 bases; junction bases outside the gene matches: 5. The germline V gene encodes CDR1 MDHEN and CDR2 SYDVKM. The CDR3 spans 13 residues. CDR3 loop: CASSLTGSGGYTF. The CDR3 region has the DNA TGTGCCAGCAGTTTGACAGGGTCTGGTGGCTACACCTTC.